Each of the 19 T cell receptor beta chains below was sequenced from the same sample in a study of CXCR3-negative and CXCR3-positive naive CD8 T cells. TRB cDNA libraries were made by UMI-labeled 5' RACE. TCRdb re-called the 5' RACE reads, yielding one record per CDR3 amino acid sequence without DNA. The ten top clones account for roughly 19%, within a sample of about 56,000 distinct CDR3 sequences. The specimen sequenced was memory CD8+ T cells from blood. Source of these receptors: a human donor in good health. Some clones in this sample may be carry-over from other donors' samples.

The chain recombines TRBV5-1 with TRBJ2-7; with no DNA, the TCRdb D assignment of TRBD1 cannot be verified. The germline CDR1 and CDR2 sequences are SGHRS and YFSETQ. The CDR3 covers 14 residues. The CDR3 sequence is CASSWETAPYEQYF.

V and J are TRBV6-4 and TRBJ2-2. CDR1 is MRHNA, CDR2 SNTAGT, per germline. The CDR3 is made up of 13 amino acids. This chain's CDR3 is CASSDSSTGELFF.

V gene TRBV4-3 combines with J gene TRBJ2-2; TCRdb calls TRBD1, which cannot be checked without DNA. The CDR3 covers 16 residues. The germline V gene has CDR1 LGHNA and CDR2 YSLEER. CDR3: CASSQEGAGGTGELFF.

The chain has TRBV7-9 and TRBJ2-7; TCRdb indicates TRBD1, and absent DNA this call remains unverified. This CDR3 is 16 amino acids long. The germline V gene has CDR1 SEHNR and CDR2 FQNEAQ (reference sequence). The chain's CDR3 is CASSHPGQGARYEQYF.

J is TRBJ1-5 and V is TRBV28. The CDR3 spans 14 residues. Germline CDR1 is MDHEN and CDR2 is SYDVKM. This CDR3 is CASSRRASNQPQHF. Variable domain in full (rest from reference TRBV28 and TRBJ1-5): DVKVTQSSRYLVKRTGEKVFLECVQDMDHENMFWYRQDPGLGLRLIYFSYDVKMKEKGDIPEGYSVSREKKERFSLILESASTNQTSMYLCASSRRASNQPQHFGDGTRLSIL.

The chain couples TRBV30 to TRBJ2-1. The germline V gene encodes CDR1 GTSNPN and CDR2 SVGIG (reference sequence). This CDR3 contains 15 residues. This CDR3 reads CAWSVGGKDYNEQFF.

This chain joins TRBV29-1 and TRBJ2-7; without DNA, the TCRdb call of TRBD1 cannot be checked. This CDR3 spans 12 amino acids. CDR1 and CDR2 (germline): SQVTM, ANQGSEA. CDR3 protein: CSARQGAYEQYF.

CDR3 sequence reads: CASSFGSSSPRQGTQYF. The J gene is TRBJ2-3, the V gene TRBV12-3 or TRBV12-4; as DNA is missing, the TRBD1 call by TCRdb cannot be tested. The CDR3 extends over 17 amino acids.

The chain combines TRBV4-2 with TRBJ2-3; without DNA, the TCRdb call of TRBD2 cannot be checked. From germline, CDR1 is LGHNA and CDR2 YNFKEQ. The length of the CDR3 is 17 residues. The CDR3 loop reads CASSQEFLAGPTDTQYF.

CDR3 region: CASMRQGEAENEQFF. V usage is TRBV7-9 and J usage is TRBJ2-1; the TCRdb call, TRBD1, lacks DNA for checking. This CDR3 comprises 15 residues. Germline assignment: CDR1 SEHNR and CDR2 FQNEAQ (reference sequence).

The chain combines TRBV9 with TRBJ2-1; TCRdb calls TRBD1, which cannot be checked without DNA. This CDR3 region has 15 residues. Germline-derived CDR1 and CDR2 are SGDLS and YYNGEE. The CDR3 is CASSVGTGDFNEQFF. The complete variable domain, with remaining parts taken from reference TRBV9 and TRBJ2-1, reads DSGVTQTPKHLITATGQRVTLRCSPRSGDLSVYWYQQSLDQGLQFLIQYYNGEERAKGNILERFSAQQFPDLHSELNLSSLELGDSALYFCASSVGTGDFNEQFFGPGTRLTVL.

The chain couples TRBV28 to TRBJ2-1; the TRBD2 assignment by TCRdb is unverifiable without DNA. Germline loops: CDR1 MDHEN, CDR2 SYDVKM. CDR3 length: 14 amino acids. The CDR3 sequence is CASSPLASVNEQFF.

The V and J genes are TRBV13 and TRBJ2-5; there is no DNA to check the TCRdb D call of TRBD2. Germline CDR1 and CDR2: PRHDT and FYEKMQ (reference sequence). The CDR3 consists of 16 residues. The CDR3 reads CASSLGTGLGGETQYF.

V and J are TRBV7-9 and TRBJ1-1; TCRdb reports TRBD1, a call that lacks DNA to check it against. The CDR3 extends over 16 amino acids. The V gene's germline CDR1 is SEHNR and CDR2 FQNEAQ (reference sequence). This CDR3 reads CASSTQTGWGDTEAFF.

The V gene is TRBV19, the J gene TRBJ1-1; the D gene TCRdb calls, TRBD1, cannot be checked with no DNA. The length of the CDR3 is 13 residues. Per germline, CDR1 LNHDA and CDR2 SQIVND (reference sequence). The CDR3 sequence is CASSPVGQGEAFF.

The V gene is TRBV20-1, the J gene TRBJ2-1; TCRdb selects TRBD1, and the lack of DNA leaves this call unchecked. This CDR3 comprises 14 residues. The germline V gene has CDR1 DFQATT and CDR2 SNEGSKA (reference sequence). CDR3 protein: CSARVPAEYNEQFF.

The chain recombines TRBV27 with TRBJ1-2; as DNA is missing, the TRBD1 call by TCRdb cannot be tested. From germline, CDR1 is MNHEY and CDR2 SMNVEV (reference sequence). The length of the CDR3 is 15 residues. The CDR3 protein is CASSLEYRDVYGYTF.

CDR3 amino acids: CASSDRGEDTQYF. The V and J genes are TRBV6-4 and TRBJ2-3; TCRdb's D gene call, TRBD2, goes unchecked for lack of DNA. CDR1 is MRHNA, CDR2 SNTAGT, per germline. CDR3 length equals 13 residues.

V is TRBV5-1 and J is TRBJ1-1. CDR1 is SGHRS, CDR2 YFSETQ, per germline. CDR3 length: 13 amino acids. The CDR3: CASSLAFGPEAFF.